Here is one T cell receptor beta chain with its context. CDR3 length: 15 residues. Germline V lookup: CDR1 SGHRS, CDR2 YFSETQ. This sample is part of a study of monozygotic twins with inflammatory bowel disease. TCRdb processed the 5' RACE reads again and assigns one entry to each CDR3 protein, with no DNA. This sample's table has about 330,000 distinct CDR3 sequences. The sequence was collected from a human donor with ulcerative colitis or Crohn's disease, or a healthy co-twin of an affected twin (not recorded which). Sample: blood. J is TRBJ2-7 and V is TRBV5-1; the D call of TRBD1 rests on TCRdb alone, since no DNA is present to check it. CDR3 loop: CASRTDFDRLYEQYF. The variable domain in full, completed from reference TRBV5-1 and TRBJ2-7, reads KAGVTQTPRYLIKTRGQQVTLSCSPISGHRSVSWYQQTPGQGLQFLFEYFSETQRNKGNFPGRFSGRQFSNSRSEMNVSTLELGDSALYLCASRTDFDRLYEQYFGPGTRLTVT.